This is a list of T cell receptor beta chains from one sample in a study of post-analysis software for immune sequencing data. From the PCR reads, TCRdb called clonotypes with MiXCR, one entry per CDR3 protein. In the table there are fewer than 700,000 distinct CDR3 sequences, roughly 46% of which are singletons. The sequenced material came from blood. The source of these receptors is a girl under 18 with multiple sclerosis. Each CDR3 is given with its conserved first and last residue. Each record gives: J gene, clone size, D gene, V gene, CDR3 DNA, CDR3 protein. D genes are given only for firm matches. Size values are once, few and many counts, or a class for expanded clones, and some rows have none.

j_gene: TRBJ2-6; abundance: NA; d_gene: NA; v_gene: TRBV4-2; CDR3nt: TGTGCCAGCAGCCAAGTCTCCTCTGGGGCCAACGTCCTGACTTTC; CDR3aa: CASSQVSSGANVLTF
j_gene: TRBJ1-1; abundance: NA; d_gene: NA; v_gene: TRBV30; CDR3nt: TGTGCCTGGAGTCGAACTTACACTGAAGCTTTCTTT; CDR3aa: CAWSRTYTEAFF
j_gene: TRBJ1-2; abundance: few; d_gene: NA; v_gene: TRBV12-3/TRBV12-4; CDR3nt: TGTGCCAGCAGTTTGATGACAGGCGTTAACTATGGCTACACCTTC; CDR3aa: CASSLMTGVNYGYTF
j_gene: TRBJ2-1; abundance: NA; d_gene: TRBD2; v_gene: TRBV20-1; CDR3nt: TGCAGTGCTAGAGACCCGCGGGGGGTCAATGAGCAGTTCTTC; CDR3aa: CSARDPRGVNEQFF
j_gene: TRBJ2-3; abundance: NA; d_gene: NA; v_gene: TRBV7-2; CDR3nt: TGTGCCAGCAGCGAGGACAGTCTCACAGATACGCAGTATTTT; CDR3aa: CASSEDSLTDTQYF
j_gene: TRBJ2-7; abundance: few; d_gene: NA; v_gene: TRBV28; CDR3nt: TGTGCCAGCAGTCGGGCCAACTACGAGCAGTACTTC; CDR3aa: CASSRANYEQYF
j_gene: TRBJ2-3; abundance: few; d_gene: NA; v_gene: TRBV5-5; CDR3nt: TGTGCCAGCAGCCGGACAGTCTCTAGCACAGATACGCAGTATTTT; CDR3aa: CASSRTVSSTDTQYF
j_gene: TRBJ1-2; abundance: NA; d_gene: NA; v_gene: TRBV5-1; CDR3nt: TGCGCCAGCAGCCCTCTGGACATCTCTAACTATGGCTACACCTTC; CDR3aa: CASSPLDISNYGYTF
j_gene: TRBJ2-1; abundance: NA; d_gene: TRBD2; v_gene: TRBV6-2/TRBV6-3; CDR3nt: TGTGCCAGCAGTTACGGGGAGCGGGAGATCTACAATGAGCAGTTCTTC; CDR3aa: CASSYGEREIYNEQFF
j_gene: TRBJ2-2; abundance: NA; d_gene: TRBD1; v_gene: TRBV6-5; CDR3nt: TGTGCCAGCAGTTACGGGACAGGGGGCGCTTCCGGGGAGCTGTTTTTT; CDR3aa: CASSYGTGGASGELFF
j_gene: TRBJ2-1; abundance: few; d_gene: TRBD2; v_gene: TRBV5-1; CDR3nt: TGCGCCAGCAGCTTAGCGGGGTTAAACTCCTACAATGAGCAGTTCTTC; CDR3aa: CASSLAGLNSYNEQFF
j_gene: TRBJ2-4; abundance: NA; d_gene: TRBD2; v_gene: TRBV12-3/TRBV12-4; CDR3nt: TGTGCCAGCAGTCTTAGGACTAGCGGTCAGGGCGCGTACTTC; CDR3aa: CASSLRTSGQGAYF
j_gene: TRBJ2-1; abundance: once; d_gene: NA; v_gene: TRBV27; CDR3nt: TGTGCCAGCAGTTTAGGCGGGGCCCACTGGTTCTTC; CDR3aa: CASSLGGAHWFF
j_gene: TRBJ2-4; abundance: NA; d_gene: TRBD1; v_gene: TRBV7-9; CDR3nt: TGTGCCAGCAGCAGAATGACAGGGTGGAAAAACATTCAGTACTTC; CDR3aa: CASSRMTGWKNIQYF
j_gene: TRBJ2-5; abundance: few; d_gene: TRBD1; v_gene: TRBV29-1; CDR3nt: TGCAGCGTTGATTCGTTGGACAGGGGCCGGGAGACCCAGTACTTC; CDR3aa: CSVDSLDRGRETQYF
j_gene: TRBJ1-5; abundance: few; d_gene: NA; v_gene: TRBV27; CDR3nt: TGTGCCAGCAGTTTCCGGGACACCCGCCAGGGCAATCAGCCCCAGCATTTT; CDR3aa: CASSFRDTRQGNQPQHF
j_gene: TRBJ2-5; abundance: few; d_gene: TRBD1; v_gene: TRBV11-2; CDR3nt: TGTGCCAGCAGGGCACCGGGACAGCTCCAAGAGACCCAGTACTTC; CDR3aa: CASRAPGQLQETQYF
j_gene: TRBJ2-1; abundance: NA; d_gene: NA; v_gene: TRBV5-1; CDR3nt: TGCGCCAGCAGCGCCCGGACTGCTGTAAGCTCCTACAATGAGCAGTTCTTC; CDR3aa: CASSARTAVSSYNEQFF
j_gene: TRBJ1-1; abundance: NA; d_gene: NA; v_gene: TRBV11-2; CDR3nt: TGTGCCAGCAGCTCCGACGGGCGTTGGGCTGAAGCTTTCTTT; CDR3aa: CASSSDGRWAEAFF
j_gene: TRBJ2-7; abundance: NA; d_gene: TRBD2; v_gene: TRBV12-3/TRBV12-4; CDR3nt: TGCGCCAGCAGTTTTCGACTAGCCGGCGAGCAGTACTTC; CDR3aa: CASSFRLAGEQYF
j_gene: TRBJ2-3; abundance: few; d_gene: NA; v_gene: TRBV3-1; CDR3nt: TGTGCCAGCAGCGCCCAGAGCACAGATACGCAGTATTTT; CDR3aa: CASSAQSTDTQYF
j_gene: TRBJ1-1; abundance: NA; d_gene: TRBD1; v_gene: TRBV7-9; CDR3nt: TGTGCCAGCAGGGTGGGACAGGGGAACACTGAAGCTTTCTTT; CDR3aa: CASRVGQGNTEAFF
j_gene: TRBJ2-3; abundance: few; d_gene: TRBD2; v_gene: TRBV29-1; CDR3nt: TGCAGCGTTGCCGGGAGGGACGGAGATACGCAGTATTTT; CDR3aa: CSVAGRDGDTQYF
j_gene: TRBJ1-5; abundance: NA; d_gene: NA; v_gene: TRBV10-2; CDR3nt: TGCGCCAGCAGTGAGTCGCGAGGGAGGGGTAGCAATCAGCCCCAGCATTTT; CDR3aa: CASSESRGRGSNQPQHF
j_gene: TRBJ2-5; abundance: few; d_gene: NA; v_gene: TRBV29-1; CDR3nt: TGCAGCGTTACCAGACAGTTAGAGACCCAGTACTTC; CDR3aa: CSVTRQLETQYF
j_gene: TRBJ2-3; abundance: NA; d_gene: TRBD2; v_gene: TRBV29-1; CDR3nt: TGCAGCGTTGGGGGTAGACTAGCGGGAGGCTCAGATATGCAGTATTTT; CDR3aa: CSVGGRLAGGSDMQYF
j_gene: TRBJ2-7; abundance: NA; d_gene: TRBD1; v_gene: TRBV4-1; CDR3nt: TGCGCCAGCAGCCAAAGGACAGGGTCCTACGAGCAGTACTTC; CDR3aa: CASSQRTGSYEQYF
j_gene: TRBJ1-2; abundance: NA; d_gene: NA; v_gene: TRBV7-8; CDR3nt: TGTGCCAGCAGCTTAGTGGTCAGCCTACCGTATGGCTACACCTTC; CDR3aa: CASSLVVSLPYGYTF
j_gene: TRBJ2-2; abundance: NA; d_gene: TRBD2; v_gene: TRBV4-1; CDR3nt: TGCGCCAGCAGCCAAGAGGCGGGGGATTTTACCGGGGAGCTGTTTTTT; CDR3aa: CASSQEAGDFTGELFF
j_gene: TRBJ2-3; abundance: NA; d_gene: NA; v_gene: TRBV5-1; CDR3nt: TGCGCCAGCAGCTTTGAGCAGGGCACAGATACGCAGTATTTT; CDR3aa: CASSFEQGTDTQYF
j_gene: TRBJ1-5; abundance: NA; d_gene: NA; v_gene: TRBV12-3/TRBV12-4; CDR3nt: TGTGCCAGCAGTTTACCGGGCGGAAATCAGCCCCAGCATTTT; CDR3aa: CASSLPGGNQPQHF
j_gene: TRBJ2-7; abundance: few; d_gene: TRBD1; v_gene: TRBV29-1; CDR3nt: TGCAGCGTTTCCAGGACAGGTGCCCCCTACGAGCAGTACTTC; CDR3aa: CSVSRTGAPYEQYF
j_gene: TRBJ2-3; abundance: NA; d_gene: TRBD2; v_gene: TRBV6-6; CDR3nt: TGTGCCAGCAGTTACAGCGGGAGAGGGTCAGATACGCAGTATTTT; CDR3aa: CASSYSGRGSDTQYF
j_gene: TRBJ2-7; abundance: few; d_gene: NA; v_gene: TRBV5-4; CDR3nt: TGTGCCAGCAGCCCTTGGACGGGTAAGGAGAATCGCGAGCAGTACTTC; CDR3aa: CASSPWTGKENREQYF
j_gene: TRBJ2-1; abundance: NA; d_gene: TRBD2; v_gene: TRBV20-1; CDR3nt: TGCAGTGCTAGACCCCAGGGGGCTAGCGGGGGGCGCTACTCCTACAATGAGCAGTTCTTC; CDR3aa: CSARPQGASGGRYSYNEQFF
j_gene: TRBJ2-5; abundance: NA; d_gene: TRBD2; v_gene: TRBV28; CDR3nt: TGTGCCAGCAGTTTATCCATGGGACTAGCGGGGGAGCAGTACTTC; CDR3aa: CASSLSMGLAGEQYF
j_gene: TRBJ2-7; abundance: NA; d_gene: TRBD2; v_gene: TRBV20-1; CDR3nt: TGCAGTGCTAGAGATGAGGGGCTAGCGGGGGGGCGTTACGAGCAGTACTTC; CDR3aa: CSARDEGLAGGRYEQYF
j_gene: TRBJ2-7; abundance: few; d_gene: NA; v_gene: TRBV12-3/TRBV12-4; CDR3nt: TGTGCCAGCAGTTTCAACTACGAGCAGTACTTC; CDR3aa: CASSFNYEQYF
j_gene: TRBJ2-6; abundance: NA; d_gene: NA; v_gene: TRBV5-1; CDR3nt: TGCGCCAACAGTGAGTCGGGGCTCTCTGGGGCCAACGTCCTGACTTTC; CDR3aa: CANSESGLSGANVLTF
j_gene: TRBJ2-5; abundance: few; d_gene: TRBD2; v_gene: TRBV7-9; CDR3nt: TGTGCCAGCAGCTTCGGGCGGGAGGTAGAGACCCAGTACTTC; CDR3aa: CASSFGREVETQYF
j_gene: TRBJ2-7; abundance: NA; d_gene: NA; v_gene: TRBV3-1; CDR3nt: TGTGCCAGCAGCCCCGTTAAGCATGGCGAGCAGTACTTC; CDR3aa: CASSPVKHGEQYF
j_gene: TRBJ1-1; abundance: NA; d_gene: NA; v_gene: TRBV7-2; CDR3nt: TGTGCCAGCAGCAACTCCTTGCTGGGACGGGAAGCTTTCTTT; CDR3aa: CASSNSLLGREAFF
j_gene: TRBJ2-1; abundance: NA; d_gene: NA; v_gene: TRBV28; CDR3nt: TGTGCCAGCAGCCGTCGCGTGAGCTCCTACAATGAGCAGTTCTTC; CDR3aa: CASSRRVSSYNEQFF
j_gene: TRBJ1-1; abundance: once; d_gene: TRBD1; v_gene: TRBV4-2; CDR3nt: TGTGCCAGCAGCCAAGATCCACAGGGGGCTTCGGAAGCTTTCTTT; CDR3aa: CASSQDPQGASEAFF
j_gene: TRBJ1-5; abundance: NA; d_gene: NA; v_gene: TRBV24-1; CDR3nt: TGTGCCACCGGAATGAGCAATCAGCCCCAGCATTTT; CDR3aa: CATGMSNQPQHF
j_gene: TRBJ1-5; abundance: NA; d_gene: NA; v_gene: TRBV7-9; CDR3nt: TGTGCCAGCAGCTTAGTAGGTGGGCAGAGCAATCAGCCCCAGCATTTT; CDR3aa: CASSLVGGQSNQPQHF
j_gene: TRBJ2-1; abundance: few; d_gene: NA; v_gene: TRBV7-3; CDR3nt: TGTGCCAGCAGCTCTCTGGGGGGTGGGAATGAGCAGTTCTTC; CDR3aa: CASSSLGGGNEQFF
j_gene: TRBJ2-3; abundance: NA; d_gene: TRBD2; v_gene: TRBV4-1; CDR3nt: TGCGCCAGCAGCCAAACTAGGACTAGCGGCATTGCAGATACGCAGTATTTT; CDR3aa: CASSQTRTSGIADTQYF
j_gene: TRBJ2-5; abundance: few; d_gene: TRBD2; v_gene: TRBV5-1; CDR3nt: TGCGCCAGCAGCTTGGCCGAGCGGGGGGCCCCGGAGACCCAGTACTTC; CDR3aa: CASSLAERGAPETQYF
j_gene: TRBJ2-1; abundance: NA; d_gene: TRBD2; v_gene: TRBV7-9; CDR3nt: TGTGCCAGCAGCTTTCTAGCGGGGGACGCCTACAATGAGCAGTTCTTC; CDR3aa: CASSFLAGDAYNEQFF
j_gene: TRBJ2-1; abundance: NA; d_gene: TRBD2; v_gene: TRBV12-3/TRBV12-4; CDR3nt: TGTGCCAGCAGTCTAGTAGCGGGGACTTTCTATGAGCAGTTCTTC; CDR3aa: CASSLVAGTFYEQFF
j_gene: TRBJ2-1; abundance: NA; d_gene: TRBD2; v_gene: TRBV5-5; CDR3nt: TGTGCCAGCAGCTTGGCCCGGATTGGCGGGAGGTTCCACAATGAGCAGTTCTTC; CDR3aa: CASSLARIGGRFHNEQFF
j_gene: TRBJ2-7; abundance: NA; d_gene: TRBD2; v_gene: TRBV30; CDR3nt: TGTGCCGCCGAACTAGCGGGAGTCTCCTACGAGCAGTACTTC; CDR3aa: CAAELAGVSYEQYF
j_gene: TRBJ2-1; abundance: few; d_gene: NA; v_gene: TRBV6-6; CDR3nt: TGTGCCAGCAGTCCCCGGACTCTCCACAATGAGCAGTTCTTC; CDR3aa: CASSPRTLHNEQFF